This T cell receptor beta chain was sequenced for a study of blood T cells in healthy people across ages. Overall study: Roughly one uniquely barcoded beta molecule per two T cells was captured.

Donors gave 8.5 to 10 milliliters of peripheral blood apiece. Looked up from germline, CDR1 is MNHNY and CDR2 is SVGAGI (reference sequence). The CDR3 sequence is 15 residues long. Trimming took 5 bases from V and 7 from J; bases not matched to a gene: 9. Primers used in a second PCR of roughly 6 to 12 cycles were a sample-barcoded 5' primer and a J-beta primer mix. Every molecule of cDNA carried a tag from a template-switch adaptor with 12 random nucleotides. TCRdb reprocessed the 5' RACE reads with MiXCR, giving one entry per CDR3 protein. This repertoire shows about 1.4 million distinct CDR3 sequences, 59% found once; its top ten account for over 5.5%.

The rearrangement joins TRBV6-6 to TRBJ2-1, with 9 bases identical to TRBD2. The sequenced sample consisted of blood. This receptor was taken from a man aged 18 to 30 in good health. CDR3 DNA sequence: TGTGCCAGCAGTCCGAGACTAGCGGTACCTAATGAGCAGTTCTTC. Its translation: CASSPRLAVPNEQFF.